The rows below give T cell receptor beta chains drawn from one sample of a study of CD8+ T cells in alopecia areata. TCRdb's table, derived via immunoSEQ multiplex PCR, lists solely in-frame clones and lacks some. The sample includes some 190,000 clones, 51% seen only once; the top ten take 10%. Sequencing used CD8+ T cells sorted from blood, obtained around week 52, from a patient treated with tofacitinib. The receptors were sampled from a human donor with alopecia areata. CDR3s include the opening cysteine and the closing phenylalanine or tryptophan. A D gene is named only where the DNA matches it firmly. Where a row states a size, it is once, few, many or the class of an expanded clone; other rows omit it.

clone size	V gene	D gene	J gene	CDR3 protein	CDR3 DNA
-	TRBV2	TRBD1	TRBJ1-5	CASRTGGPNQPQHF	TGTGCCAGCAGAACAGGGGGCCCCAATCAGCCCCAGCATTTT
-	TRBV7-9	-	TRBJ2-6	CASRRPGSLISGANVLTF	TGTGCCAGCAGACGGCCCGGCAGCTTGATCTCTGGGGCCAACGTCCTGACTTTC
few	TRBV4-2	-	TRBJ2-5	CASSRQVRQETQYF	TGTGCCAGCAGCCGGCAGGTTCGACAAGAGACCCAGTACTTC
-	TRBV29-1	-	TRBJ2-1	CSVVPPDNEQFF	TGCAGCGTTGTGCCCCCTGACAATGAGCAGTTCTTC
once	TRBV4-3	-	TRBJ2-3	CASSQGWSDTQYF	TGCGCCAGCAGCCAGGGTTGGTCAGATACGCAGTATTTT
few	TRBV7-9	-	TRBJ1-4	CASSPVTGSNEKLFF	TGTGCCAGCAGCCCCGTAACGGGGTCTAATGAAAAACTGTTTTTT
-	TRBV2	-	TRBJ1-5	CASSLQGGNQPQHF	TGTGCCAGCAGCCTTCAGGGAGGCAATCAGCCCCAGCATTTT
-	TRBV9	TRBD1	TRBJ1-1	CASSTSDRLNTEAFF	TGTGCCAGCAGCACTTCGGACAGGCTTAACACTGAAGCTTTCTTT
-	TRBV12-5	TRBD1	TRBJ2-7	CAGKGQTYEQYF	TGTGCTGGTAAGGGACAGACCTACGAGCAGTACTTC
-	TRBV5-6	TRBD1	TRBJ2-1	CASSFGTASFF	TGTGCCAGCAGCTTTGGGACAGCCTCTTTCTTC
-	TRBV27	-	TRBJ1-2	CASRNTGRAYGYTF	TGTGCCAGCAGGAACACCGGACGGGCCTATGGCTACACCTTC
-	TRBV19	-	TRBJ1-1	CAVEGVRAEAFF	TGTGCCGTAGAGGGGGTTCGGGCTGAAGCTTTCTTT
-	TRBV4-1	TRBD2	TRBJ2-2	CASSTGLAGELFF	TGCGCCAGCAGCACCGGACTAGCCGGGGAGCTGTTTTTT
-	TRBV7-9	TRBD1	TRBJ2-5	CASSLAGTAYQETQYF	TGTGCCAGCAGCTTAGCCGGGACAGCGTACCAAGAGACCCAGTACTTC
-	TRBV7-2	-	TRBJ2-7	CASSHEHGGVYEQYF	TGTGCCAGCAGCCATGAACATGGTGGGGTGTACGAGCAGTACTTC
few	TRBV4-1	-	TRBJ2-1	CASSQDKLATLGNEQFF	TGCGCCAGCAGCCAAGATAAGCTAGCCACTCTAGGTAATGAGCAGTTCTTC
few	TRBV5-6	-	TRBJ2-3	CASSLGDSWDTQYF	TGTGCCAGCAGCTTGGGAGACTCATGGGATACGCAGTATTTT
few	TRBV4-3	-	TRBJ1-5	CASSQEQMQPQHF	TGCGCCAGCAGCCAAGAACAGATGCAGCCCCAGCATTTT
-	TRBV6-5	TRBD1	TRBJ2-5	CAIRQGLNGETQYF	TGTGCCATCAGACAGGGGTTGAATGGAGAGACCCAGTACTTC
few	TRBV19	TRBD2	TRBJ2-7	CASTLRGAGRGEQYF	TGTGCCAGTACCCTACGTGGAGCGGGGCGGGGCGAGCAGTACTTC
-	TRBV11-2	-	TRBJ1-5	CASSASGDQPQHF	TGTGCCAGCAGCGCCTCGGGCGACCAGCCCCAGCATTTT
-	TRBV29-1	-	TRBJ2-2	CSFRSGHTGELFF	TGCAGCTTCCGATCAGGGCACACCGGGGAGCTGTTTTTT